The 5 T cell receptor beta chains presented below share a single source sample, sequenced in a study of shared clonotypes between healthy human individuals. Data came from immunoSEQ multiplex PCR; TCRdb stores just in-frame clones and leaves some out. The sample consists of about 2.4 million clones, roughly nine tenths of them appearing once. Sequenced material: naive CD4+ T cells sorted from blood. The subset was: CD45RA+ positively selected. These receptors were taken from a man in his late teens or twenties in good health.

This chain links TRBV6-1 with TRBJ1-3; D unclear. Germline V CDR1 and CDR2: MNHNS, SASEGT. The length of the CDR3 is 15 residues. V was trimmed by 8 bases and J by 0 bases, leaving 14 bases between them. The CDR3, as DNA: TGTGCCAGCCGCGCCGAATCTAACTCTGGAAACACCATATATTTT. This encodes CASRAESNSGNTIYF.

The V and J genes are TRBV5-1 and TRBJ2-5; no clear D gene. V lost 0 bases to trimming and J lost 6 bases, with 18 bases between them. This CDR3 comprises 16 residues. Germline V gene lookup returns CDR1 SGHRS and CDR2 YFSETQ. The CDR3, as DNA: TGCGCCAGCAGCTTGGAAGGTGGAATGGTTCTGAAGACCCAGTACTTC. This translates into CASSLEGGMVLKTQYF.

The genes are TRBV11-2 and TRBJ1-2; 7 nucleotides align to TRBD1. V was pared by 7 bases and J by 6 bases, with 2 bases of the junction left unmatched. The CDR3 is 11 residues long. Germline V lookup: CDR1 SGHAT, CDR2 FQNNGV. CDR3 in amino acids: CASTQGDGYTF. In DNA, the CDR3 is TGTGCCAGCACCCAGGGGGATGGCTACACCTTC.

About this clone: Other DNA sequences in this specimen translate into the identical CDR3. Written as DNA, the CDR3 is TGTGCCAGCAGTTACGGTAGCGAGCAGTACTTC. Protein sequence: CASSYGSEQYF. The genes are TRBV6-5 and TRBJ2-7; unclear D gene. The germline V and J ends were trimmed by 2 bases and 6 bases, with 5 bases remaining between them. This CDR3 comprises 11 residues. Germline V CDR1 and CDR2: MNHEY, SVGAGI.

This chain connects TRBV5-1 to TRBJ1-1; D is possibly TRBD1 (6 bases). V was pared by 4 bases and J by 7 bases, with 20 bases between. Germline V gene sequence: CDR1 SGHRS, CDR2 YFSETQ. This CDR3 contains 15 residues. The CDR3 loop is CASSETGGSGSEAFF. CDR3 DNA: TGCGCCAGCAGCGAGACGGGGGGCAGCGGTAGTGAAGCTTTCTTT. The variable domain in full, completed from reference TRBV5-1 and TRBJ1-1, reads KAGVTQTPRYLIKTRGQQVTLSCSPISGHRSVSWYQQTPGQGLQFLFEYFSETQRNKGNFPGRFSGRQFSNSRSEMNVSTLELGDSALYLCASSETGGSGSEAFFGQGTRLTVV.